This T cell receptor (beta chain) stems from a study of T cell responses to AZD1222 COVID-19 vaccine. Findings and caveats of the study: Mostly white British, mostly female donors; authors suggested clonal diversity may be underestimated. Receipt of two AZD1222 doses was followed by a rise in Spike-specific TCR breadth and depth. Vaccine-associated CD4 TCRs spanned spike, dominant at 160-218 and 743-854.

As concerns this clone: Antigen specificity is unknown.

The repertoire was sequenced with immunoSEQ multiplex PCR; TCRdb's copy has only in-frame clones and lacks some. Here the sample spans 95,000 to 110,000 clones, about 93% being singletons. The V end was cut by 2 bases, the J end by 9 bases, with 19 bases between. The CDR3 runs 15 residues. CDR1 is SGHAT and CDR2 is FQNNGV in the germline V gene. The chain joins TRBV11-2 to TRBJ2-5; a possible D gene is TRBD1 (6 bases). The sequence came from an adult in good health. The sequences come from peripheral blood, collected on day 0 of AZD1222 vaccination. In DNA, the CDR3 is TGTGCCAGCAGCTTAAGGCAACAGGATCCAGGGGCCCAGTACTTC. As protein: CASSLRQQDPGAQYF.